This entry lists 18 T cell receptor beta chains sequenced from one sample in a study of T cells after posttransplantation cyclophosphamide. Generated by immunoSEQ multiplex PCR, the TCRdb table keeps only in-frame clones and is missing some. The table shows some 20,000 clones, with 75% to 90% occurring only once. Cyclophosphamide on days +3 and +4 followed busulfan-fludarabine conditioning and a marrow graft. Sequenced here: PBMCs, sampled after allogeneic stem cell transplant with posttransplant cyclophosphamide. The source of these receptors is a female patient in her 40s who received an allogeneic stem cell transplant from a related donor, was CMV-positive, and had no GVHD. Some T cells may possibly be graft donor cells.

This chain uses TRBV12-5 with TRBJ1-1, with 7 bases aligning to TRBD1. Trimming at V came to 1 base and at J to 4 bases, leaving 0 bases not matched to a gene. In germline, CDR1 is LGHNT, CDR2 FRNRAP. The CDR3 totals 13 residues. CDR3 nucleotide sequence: TGTGCTAGTGGTTTGGCAGGGGGCACTGAAGCTTTCTTT. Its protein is CASGLAGGTEAFF.

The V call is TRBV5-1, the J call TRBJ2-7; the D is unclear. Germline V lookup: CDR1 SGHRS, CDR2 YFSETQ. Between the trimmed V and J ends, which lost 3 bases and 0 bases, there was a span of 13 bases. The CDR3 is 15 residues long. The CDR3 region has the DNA TGCGCCAGCAGCTACCCCTCGGGTGGCTCCTACGAGCAGTACTTC. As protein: CASSYPSGGSYEQYF.

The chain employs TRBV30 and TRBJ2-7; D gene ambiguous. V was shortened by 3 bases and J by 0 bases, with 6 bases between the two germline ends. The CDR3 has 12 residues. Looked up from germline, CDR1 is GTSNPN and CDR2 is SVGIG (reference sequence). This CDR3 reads CAWSEASYEQYF. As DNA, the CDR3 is TGTGCCTGGAGCGAGGCCTCCTACGAGCAGTACTTC.

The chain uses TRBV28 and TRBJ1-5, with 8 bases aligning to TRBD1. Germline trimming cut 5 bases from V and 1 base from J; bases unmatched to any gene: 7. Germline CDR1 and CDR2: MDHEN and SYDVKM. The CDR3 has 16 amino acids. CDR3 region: CASSTLGQGSNQPQHF. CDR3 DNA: TGTGCCAGCAGTACACTCGGACAGGGAAGCAATCAGCCCCAGCATTTT.

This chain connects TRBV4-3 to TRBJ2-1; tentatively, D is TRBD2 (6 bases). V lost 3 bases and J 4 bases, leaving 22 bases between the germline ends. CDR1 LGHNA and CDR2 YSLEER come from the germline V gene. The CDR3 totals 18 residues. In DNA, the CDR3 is TGCGCCAGCAGCCAGAGTAGCGGAGCCCCTCTAGCGTACAATGAGCAGTTCTTC. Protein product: CASSQSSGAPLAYNEQFF.

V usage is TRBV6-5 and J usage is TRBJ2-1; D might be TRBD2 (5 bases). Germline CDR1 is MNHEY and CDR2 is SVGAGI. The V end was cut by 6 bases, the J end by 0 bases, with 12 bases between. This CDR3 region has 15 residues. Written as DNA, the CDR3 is TGTGCCAGCAGACCCAGCGGAAGCTCCTACAATGAGCAGTTCTTC. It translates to CASRPSGSSYNEQFF.

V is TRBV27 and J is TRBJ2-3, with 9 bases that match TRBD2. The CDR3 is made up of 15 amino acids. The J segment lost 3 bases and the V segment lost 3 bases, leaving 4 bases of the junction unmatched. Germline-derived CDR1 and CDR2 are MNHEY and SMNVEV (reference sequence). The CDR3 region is CASSFSGRGTDTQYF. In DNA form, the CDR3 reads TGTGCCAGCAGTTTTAGCGGGAGAGGTACAGATACGCAGTATTTT.

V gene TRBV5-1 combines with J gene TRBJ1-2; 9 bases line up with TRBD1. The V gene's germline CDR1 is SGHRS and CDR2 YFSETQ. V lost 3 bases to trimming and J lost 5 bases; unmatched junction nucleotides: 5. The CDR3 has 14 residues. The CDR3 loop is CASSWDREGYGYTF. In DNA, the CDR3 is TGCGCCAGCAGCTGGGACAGGGAGGGATATGGCTACACCTTC.

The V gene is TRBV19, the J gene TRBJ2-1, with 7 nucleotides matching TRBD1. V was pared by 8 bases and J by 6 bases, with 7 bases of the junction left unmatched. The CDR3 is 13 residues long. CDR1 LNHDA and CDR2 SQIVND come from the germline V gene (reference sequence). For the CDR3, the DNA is TGTGCCAGTTGTGTGACAGGGTCCAATGAGCAGTTCTTC. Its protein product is CASCVTGSNEQFF. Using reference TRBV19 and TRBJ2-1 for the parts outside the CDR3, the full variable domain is DGGITQSPKYLFRKEGQNVTLSCEQNLNHDAMYWYRQDPGQGLRLIYYSQIVNDFQKGDIAEGYSVSREKKESFPLTVTSAQKNPTAFYLCASCVTGSNEQFFGPGTRLTVL.

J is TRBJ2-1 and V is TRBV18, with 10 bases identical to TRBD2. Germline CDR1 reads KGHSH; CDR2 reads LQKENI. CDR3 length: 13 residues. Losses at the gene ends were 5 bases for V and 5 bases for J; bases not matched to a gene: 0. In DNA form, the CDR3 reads TGTGCCAGCTCAAGCGGGAGGGACAATGAGCAGTTCTTC. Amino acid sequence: CASSSGRDNEQFF. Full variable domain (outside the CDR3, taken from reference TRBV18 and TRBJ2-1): NAGVMQNPRHLVRRRGQEARLRCSPMKGHSHVYWYRQLPEEGLKFMVYLQKENIIDESGMPKERFSAEFPKEGPSILRIQQVVRGDSAAYFCASSSGRDNEQFFGPGTRLTVL.

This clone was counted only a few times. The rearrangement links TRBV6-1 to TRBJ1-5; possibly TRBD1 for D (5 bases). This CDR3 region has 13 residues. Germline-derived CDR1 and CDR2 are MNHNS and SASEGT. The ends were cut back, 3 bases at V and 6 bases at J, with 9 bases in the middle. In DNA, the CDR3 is TGTGCCAGCAGTGAGCAGGGTATTCAGCCCCAGCATTTT. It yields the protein CASSEQGIQPQHF.

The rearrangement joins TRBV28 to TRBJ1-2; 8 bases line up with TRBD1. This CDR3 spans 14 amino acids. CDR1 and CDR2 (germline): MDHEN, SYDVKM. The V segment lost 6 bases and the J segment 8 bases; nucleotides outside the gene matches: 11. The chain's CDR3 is CASSLSDREGGYTF. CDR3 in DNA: TGTGCCAGCAGCCTCTCGGACAGGGAAGGAGGCTACACCTTC.

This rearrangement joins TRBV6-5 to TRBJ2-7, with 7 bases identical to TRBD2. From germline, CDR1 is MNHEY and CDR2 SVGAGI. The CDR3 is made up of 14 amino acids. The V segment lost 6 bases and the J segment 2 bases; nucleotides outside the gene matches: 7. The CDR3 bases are TGTGCCAGCAGATTGGCGGGAGCTACCTACGAGCAGTACTTC. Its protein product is CASRLAGATYEQYF.

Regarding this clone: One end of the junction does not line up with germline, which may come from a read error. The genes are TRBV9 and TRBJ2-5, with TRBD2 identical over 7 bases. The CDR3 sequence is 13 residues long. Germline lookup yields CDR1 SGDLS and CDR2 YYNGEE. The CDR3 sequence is CASSVLGGGPDNF. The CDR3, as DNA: TGTGCCAGCAGCGTATTGGGGGGAGGGCCGGATAACTTC.

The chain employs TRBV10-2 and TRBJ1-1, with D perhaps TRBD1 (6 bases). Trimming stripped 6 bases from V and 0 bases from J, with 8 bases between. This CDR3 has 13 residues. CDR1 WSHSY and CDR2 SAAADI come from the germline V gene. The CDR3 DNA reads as TGCGCCAGCAGAGGACAGCTGAACACTGAAGCTTTCTTT. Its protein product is CASRGQLNTEAFF.

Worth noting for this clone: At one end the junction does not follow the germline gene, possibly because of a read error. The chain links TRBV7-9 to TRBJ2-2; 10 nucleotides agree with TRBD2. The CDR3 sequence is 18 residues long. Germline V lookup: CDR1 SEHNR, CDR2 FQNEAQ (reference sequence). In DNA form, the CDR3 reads TGTGCCAGCAGCCACCCCGCGGAGCGGGAGGGGCGGCACCGGGGAGCTGTTTTT. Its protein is CASSHPAEREGRHRGAVF.

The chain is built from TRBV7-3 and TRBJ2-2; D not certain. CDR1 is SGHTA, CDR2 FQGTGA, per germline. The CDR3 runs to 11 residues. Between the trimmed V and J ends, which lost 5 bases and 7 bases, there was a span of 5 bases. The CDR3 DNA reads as TGTGCCAGCAGCGCGAGCGGGGAGCTGTTTTTT. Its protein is CASSASGELFF.

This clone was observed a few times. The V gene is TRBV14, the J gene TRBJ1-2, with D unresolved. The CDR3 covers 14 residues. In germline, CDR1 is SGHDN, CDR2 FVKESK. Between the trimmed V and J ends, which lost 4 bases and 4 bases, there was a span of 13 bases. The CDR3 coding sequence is TGTGCCAGCAGCCCCTCAAGAAACGGCTATGGCTACACCTTC. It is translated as CASSPSRNGYGYTF.